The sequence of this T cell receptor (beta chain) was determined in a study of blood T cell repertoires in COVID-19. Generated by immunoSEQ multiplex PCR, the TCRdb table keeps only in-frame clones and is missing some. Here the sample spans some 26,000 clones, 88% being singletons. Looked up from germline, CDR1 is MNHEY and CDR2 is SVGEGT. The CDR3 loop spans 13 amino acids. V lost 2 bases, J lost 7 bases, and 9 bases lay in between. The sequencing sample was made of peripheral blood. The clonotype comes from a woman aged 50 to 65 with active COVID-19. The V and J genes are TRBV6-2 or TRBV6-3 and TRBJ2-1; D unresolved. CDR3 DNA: TGTGCCAGCAGTTACGTGGCGGTAAATGAGCAGTTCTTC. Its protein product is CASSYVAVNEQFF.